The present entry profiles one T cell receptor (beta chain) with its context. Its antigen is unknown. Base qualities are missing; no much larger clone stands one base away. A FACSAria II was used to sort memory CD4+ T cells, defined as single viable CD3+CD4+CD8-CD45RO+ cells. CMV serostatus was assessed using a Roche Elecsys assay, by which serum IgG against CMV pp150, pp28, p38 and p52 was detected. After the samples were thawed, total CD4+ T cells were enriched through positive selection using CD4 magnetic microbeads. The samples came from a separate study whose specific focus was interrogating the CD4+ T cell memory repertoire. Peripheral blood mononuclear cells were isolated and cryopreserved according to standard operating procedures, and serum was kept at -80 degrees C. The staining relied on CD3-PerCP (BW264/56), CD4-APC (RPA-T4), CD45RO-PE (UCHT1) and CD8-Pacific Orange (3B5) antibodies, and Sytox blue was used to exclude non-viable cells.

These data originate in a study of memory CD4+ T cells and cytomegalovirus serostatus (dated by TCRdb to 2018 to 2020). About the full investigation: The cohort comprised around 35 healthy Belgian adults, 9 CMV seropositive and about 25 CMV seronegative. To replicate a published TCR-based CMV serostatus classifier, the study sequenced CD4+ memory TCRbeta repertoires from a Belgian cohort whose cytomegalovirus serostatus was known.

The paper as a whole reports these results and caveats: The results were interpreted as suggesting that the CMV-associated TCR signature is mostly present in the CD4+ memory repertoire. For predicting CMV serostatus, the median bootstrapped AUC was approximately 0.95 using the original framework and less than 0.93 using a US-trained random forest. On the Belgian cohort, the classifier built on the original framework reached a median bootstrapped AUC of 0.95, with a 95% CI of 0.76-1.00. Only CD4+CD45RO+ memory cells were sequenced, unlike the original study, which covered naive and memory CD4+ and CD8+ populations. Among the 150 to 200 previously reported CMV-associated TCRbeta sequences, 67 showed up in the CD4+ memory repertoires, with each one found in between one and five individuals.

Looking up the germline V gene yields CDR1 KGHSH and CDR2 LQKENI. Trimming at the junction amounts to 2 bases on V and 6 bases on J, and the germline ends lie 11 bases apart. Its CDR3 holds 13 amino acids, cysteine through phenylalanine. Only the CDR3 DNA is retained, 39 bases long and in frame from the first base. Genomic DNA was extracted from sorted cells with the Quick-DNA Microprep Kit. Amplification of TCRbeta DNA was done with the immunoSEQ hsTCRbeta kit, following the protocol from the manufacturer. An Illumina MiSeq instrument was used to sequence the TCRbeta libraries. In the authors' own workflow: After out-of-frame sequences were removed, 2,204,828 distinct TCRbeta sequences remained, averaging about 66,813 per individual. Each individual was scored using the number of about 180 previously reported CMV-associated TCRbeta sequences that the individual carried and the total number of productive distinct TCRbeta sequences. A beta-binomial model was reimplemented in Python, and random forests from scikit-learn, run with default parameters, were trained on data from the US cohort. On the Belgian cohort, classifier performance was reported as the median AUC, along with percentile confidence intervals, across 10,000 bootstrap iterations. TCRdb limited this immuneACCESS table to in-frame rearrangements with V and J called. A share of clones is missing; checked studies link under half to unresolved V genes, and the rest is unexplained. The D gene and trimming were derived from the DNA, and the V and J assignments and clone size from that table. The sample table lists tens of thousands of clones, 82% of them with a count of one. The ten largest clones capture around 0.43% of the sample.

The receptor's source is an adult in good health and CMV-seronegative. This receptor chain uses TRBV18 and TRBJ2-7, and perhaps TRBD1 as D gene, on 5 matching bases. The sequencing input was memory CD4+ T cells from blood. CDR3 reads: CASSPNTGVEQYF. The DNA sequence follows: TGTGCCAGCTCACCAAATACAGGAGTCGAGCAGTACTTC.